This T cell receptor (beta chain) is from a study of molecular identifiers for immune sequencing clone quantification. Study-wide results and caveats: Whereas naive cells kept under 1% of molecules in clones above 20 RNA copies, such clones held over 99% in effectors. Identical TCR molecules sharing a barcode could underestimate highly expanded clone sizes.

Every naive CD8 library was made from between about 18,000 and 1,100,000 sorted cells with 10%, 30% or 50% RNA. TCRdb redid the calling of the PCR reads with MiXCR, one entry per CDR3 protein. The sample includes hundreds of thousands of distinct CDR3 sequences, around 25% seen only once; the top ten take about 0.84%. Germline V CDR1 and CDR2: LGHNA, YSLEER. This CDR3 spans 16 amino acids. Details on this clonotype: Its cognate antigen is unknown. This could be a read error, since a much larger clone is one nucleotide away.

The chain employs TRBV4-3 and TRBJ1-5, with 9 bases that match TRBD1. The specimen sequenced was naive CD8+ T cells from blood, with Jurkat cell RNA spiked in. Subset of the sample: FACS-sorted CD8+CD4-CCR7+CD45RA+ naive T cells. The source of this sequence is a human donor in good health. Some libraries in this study had Jurkat cell RNA spiked in. CDR3 coding DNA: TGCGCCAGCGGCCAAGAAACAGGGGGCGTCAATCAGCCCCAGCATTTT. It yields the protein CASGQETGGVNQPQHF.